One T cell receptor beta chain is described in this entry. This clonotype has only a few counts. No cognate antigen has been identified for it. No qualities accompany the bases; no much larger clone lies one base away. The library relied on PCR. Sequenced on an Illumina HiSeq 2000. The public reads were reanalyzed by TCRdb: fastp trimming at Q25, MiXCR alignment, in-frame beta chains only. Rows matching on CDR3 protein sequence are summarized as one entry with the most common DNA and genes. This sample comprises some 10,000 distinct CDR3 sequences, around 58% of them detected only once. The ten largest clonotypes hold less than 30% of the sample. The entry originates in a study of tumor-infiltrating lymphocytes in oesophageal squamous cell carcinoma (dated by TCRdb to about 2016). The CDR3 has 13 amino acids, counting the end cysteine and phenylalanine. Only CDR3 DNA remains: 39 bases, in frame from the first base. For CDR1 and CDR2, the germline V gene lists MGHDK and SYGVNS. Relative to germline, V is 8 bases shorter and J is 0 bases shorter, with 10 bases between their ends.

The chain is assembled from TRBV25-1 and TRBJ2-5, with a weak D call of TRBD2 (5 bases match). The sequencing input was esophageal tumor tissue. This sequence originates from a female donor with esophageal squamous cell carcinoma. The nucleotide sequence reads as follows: TGTGCCAGCCGAAAGCGGAACCAAGAGACCCAGTACTTC. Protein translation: CASRKRNQETQYF.